This T cell receptor (beta chain) was found in a study of T cells in Graves' hyperthyroidism and ophthalmopathy (dated by TCRdb to the late 2010s). Looking at the study overall: To identify distinguishing TCR V-J signatures, a discovery cohort of some 99 patients was used, comprising some 45 with Graves' ophthalmopathy and 57 with stable Graves' hyperthyroidism. An independent validation cohort of some 18 hyperthyroidism patients and 17 patients who later progressed to ophthalmopathy tested prospective prediction of ophthalmopathy. The 100 discovery patients were randomly split 7:3 into training and test sets. In several Graves' hyperthyroidism patients, the study also compared T-cell repertoires from thyroid tissue with T-cell repertoires from blood. Following sampling, methimazole starting at 30 mg daily was given to hyperthyroidism patients, and high-dose intravenous methylprednisolone was given to ophthalmopathy patients. TCR Vbeta CDR3 sequencing of 130 to 150 peripheral blood samples (more than 40 ophthalmopathy, roughly 72 hyperthyroidism and approximately 17 progressor patients) is reported in the paper.

Amplification of TCR beta CDR3 regions was carried out from RNA transcripts. The TCR CDR3 was subjected to a first round of RT-PCR using the HTBI primer set and the Qiagen OneStep RT-PCR kit. The libraries were constructed in a second round of multiplex PCR and then size-selected and purified. Libraries were sequenced paired-end with 100 bp reads on an Illumina HiSeq2000. Processing in the source paper ran as follows. SOAPnuke was used to process the raw data, throwing out any read that contained adapters or uncalled bases, had a mean Phred below 15, or lacked an exact constant-primer or identifier match. COPE v1.2.5 was used to merge the high-quality paired reads, and each unique nucleotide sequence was defined as a clonotype. MiTCR v1.1 was used to align clonotypes to the IMGT TRBV, TRBD and TRBJ reference segments. The analysis included only V-J combinations with a frequency above 0.0001, which together covered approximately 99% of the repertoires. The TCS score was defined as the ratio of F50 (clonal expansion) to E x V (chaos), calculated using BLOSUM62-based TCRdist between CDR3 peptides within each V-J. Welch's t-statistics and random forest reduced 514 V-J features to some 14, which were used in a naive Bayes classifier (R e1071). Thyroid-blood repertoire similarity was quantified with the Morisita-Horn index. TCRdb trimmed public reads at Q25 via fastp, called clones via MiXCR and kept in-frame beta chains. One record per CDR3 amino acid sequence lists the most common genes and DNA. TCRdb, not the authors, supplied the V and J calls. Within this sample are over 650,000 distinct CDR3 sequences, with about 45% of them counted one time only. Under 8% of the sample goes to the ten largest clones.

The study excluded patients with uncontrolled infections, other autoimmune diseases, pregnancy or lactation. Clinical symptoms, serum thyroxine and TRAb, thyroid ultrasound, and orbital computed tomography formed the basis for the diagnoses. Trizol reagent was used to extract total RNA, and RNA quality was then checked on an Agilent 2100 Bioanalyzer. The germline V gene (reference sequence) provides CDR1 DFQATT and CDR2 SNEGSKA. Trimming accounts for 2 bases at V and 6 bases at J, while the number of junction bases matched to no gene is 13. The CDR3, from cysteine to phenylalanine, totals 17 residues. The only DNA kept is the CDR3, 51 bases in frame from the first base. Findings and caveats that apply to the study as a whole: No statistical method was used to fix the sample size in advance, and group allocation was not hidden from the investigators. In validation, the model predicted progression to ophthalmopathy with 55% to 71% sensitivity and about 72% specificity, a median of 6.5 months before onset. A 13 V-J signature model separated ophthalmopathy from stable hyperthyroidism, with 87.88% sensitivity and approximately 81% specificity in cross-validation and 80%/75% in testing. Most expanded thyroid clonotypes (frequency above 0.001) were also found in blood, which suggests that blood repertoires may mirror thyroid immune responses.

Points on this clonotype: The specificity of this receptor is unknown. Base qualities are not recorded, but no much larger clone differs from it by a single base.

The receptor chain draws on TRBV20-1 and TRBJ1-6, with 7 middle bases fitting TRBD1. The receptor was derived from an adult man with Graves' disease, either hyperthyroidism or ophthalmopathy (not recorded which). The sequencing input was peripheral blood or thyroid tissue (not recorded which). This receptor has the CDR3 CSARPMTGQPSNSPLHF. The nucleotides read TGCAGTGCTAGACCCATGACAGGGCAGCCCTCTAATTCACCCCTCCACTTT.